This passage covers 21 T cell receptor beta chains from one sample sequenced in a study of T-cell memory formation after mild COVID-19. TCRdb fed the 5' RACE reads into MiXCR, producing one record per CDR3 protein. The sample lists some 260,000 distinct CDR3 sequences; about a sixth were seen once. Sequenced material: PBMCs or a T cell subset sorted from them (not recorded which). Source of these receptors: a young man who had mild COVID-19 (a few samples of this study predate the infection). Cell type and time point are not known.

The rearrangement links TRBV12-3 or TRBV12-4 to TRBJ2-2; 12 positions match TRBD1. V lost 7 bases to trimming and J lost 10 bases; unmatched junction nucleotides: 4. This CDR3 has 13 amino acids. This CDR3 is CASKGQGAVELFF. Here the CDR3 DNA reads TGTGCCAGCAAGGGACAGGGGGCGGTGGAGCTGTTTTTT.

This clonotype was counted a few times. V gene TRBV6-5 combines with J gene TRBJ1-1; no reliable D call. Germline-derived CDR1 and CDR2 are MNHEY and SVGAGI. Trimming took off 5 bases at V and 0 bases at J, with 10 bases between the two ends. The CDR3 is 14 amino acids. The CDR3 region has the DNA TGTGCCAGCAGTGACCTCGGGGTGAACACTGAAGCTTTCTTT. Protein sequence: CASSDLGVNTEAFF.

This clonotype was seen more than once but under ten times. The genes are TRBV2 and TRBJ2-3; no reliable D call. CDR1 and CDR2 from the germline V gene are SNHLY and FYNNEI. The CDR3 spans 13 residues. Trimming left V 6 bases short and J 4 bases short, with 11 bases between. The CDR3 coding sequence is TGTGCCAGCAGGAATTTGGGCGCAGATACGCAGTATTTT. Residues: CASRNLGADTQYF.

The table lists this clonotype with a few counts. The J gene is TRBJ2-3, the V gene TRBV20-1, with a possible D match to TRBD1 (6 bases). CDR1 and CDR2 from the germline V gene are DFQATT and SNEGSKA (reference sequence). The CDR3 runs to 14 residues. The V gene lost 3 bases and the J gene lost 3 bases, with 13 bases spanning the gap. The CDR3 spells CSARRGFVTDTQYF. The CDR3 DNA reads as TGCAGTGCTAGGAGGGGGTTCGTAACAGATACGCAGTATTTT.

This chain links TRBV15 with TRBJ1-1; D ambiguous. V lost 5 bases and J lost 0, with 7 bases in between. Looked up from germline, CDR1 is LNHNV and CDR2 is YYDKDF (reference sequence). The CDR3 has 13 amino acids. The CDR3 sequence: CATSEQMNTEAFF. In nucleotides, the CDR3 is TGTGCCACCAGCGAACAGATGAACACTGAAGCTTTCTTT.

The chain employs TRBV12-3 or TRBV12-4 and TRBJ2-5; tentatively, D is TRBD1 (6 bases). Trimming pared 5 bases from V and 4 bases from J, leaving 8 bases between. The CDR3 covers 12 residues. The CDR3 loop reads CASSIRGETQYF. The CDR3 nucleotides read TGTGCCAGCAGTATCAGGGGAGAGACCCAGTACTTC.

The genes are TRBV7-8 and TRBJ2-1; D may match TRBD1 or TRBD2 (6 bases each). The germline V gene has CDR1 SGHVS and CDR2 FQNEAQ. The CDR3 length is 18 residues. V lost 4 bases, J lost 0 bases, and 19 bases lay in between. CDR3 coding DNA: TGTGCCAGCAGCTCACTCCCGGGGGCGATGAGCTCCTACAATGAGCAGTTCTTC. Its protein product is CASSSLPGAMSSYNEQFF. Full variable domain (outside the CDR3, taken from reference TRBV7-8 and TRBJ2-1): GAGVSQSPRYKVAKRGQDVALRCDPISGHVSLFWYQQALGQGPEFLTYFQNEAQLDKSGLPSDRFFAERPEGSVSTLKIQRTQQEDSAVYLCASSSLPGAMSSYNEQFFGPGTRLTVL.

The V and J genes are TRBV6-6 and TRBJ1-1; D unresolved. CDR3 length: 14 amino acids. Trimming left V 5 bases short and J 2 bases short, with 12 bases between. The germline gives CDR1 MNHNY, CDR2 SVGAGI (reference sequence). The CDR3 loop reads CASSVETVNTEAFF. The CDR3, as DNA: TGTGCCAGCAGTGTTGAGACCGTTAACACTGAAGCTTTCTTT.

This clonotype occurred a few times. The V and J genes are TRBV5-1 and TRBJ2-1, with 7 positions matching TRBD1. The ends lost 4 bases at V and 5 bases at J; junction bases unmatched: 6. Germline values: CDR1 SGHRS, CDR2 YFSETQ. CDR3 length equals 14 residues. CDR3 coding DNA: TGCGCCAGCAGCAACGGACAGGCCGACAATGAGCAGTTCTTC. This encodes CASSNGQADNEQFF. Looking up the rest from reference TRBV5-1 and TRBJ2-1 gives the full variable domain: KAGVTQTPRYLIKTRGQQVTLSCSPISGHRSVSWYQQTPGQGLQFLFEYFSETQRNKGNFPGRFSGRQFSNSRSEMNVSTLELGDSALYLCASSNGQADNEQFFGPGTRLTVL.

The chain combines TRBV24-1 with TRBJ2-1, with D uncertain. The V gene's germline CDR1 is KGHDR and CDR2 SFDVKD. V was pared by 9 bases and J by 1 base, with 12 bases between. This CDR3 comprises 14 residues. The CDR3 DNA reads TGTGCCACCGGTGGACGCGATTCCTACAATGAGCAGTTCTTC. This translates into CATGGRDSYNEQFF.

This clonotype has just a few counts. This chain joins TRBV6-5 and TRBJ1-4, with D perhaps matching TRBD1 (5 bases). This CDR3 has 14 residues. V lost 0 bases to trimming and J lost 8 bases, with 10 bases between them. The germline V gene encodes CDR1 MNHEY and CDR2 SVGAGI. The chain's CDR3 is CASSYSGRVEKLFF. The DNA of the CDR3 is TGTGCCAGCAGTTACTCGGGCAGGGTGGAAAAACTGTTTTTT.

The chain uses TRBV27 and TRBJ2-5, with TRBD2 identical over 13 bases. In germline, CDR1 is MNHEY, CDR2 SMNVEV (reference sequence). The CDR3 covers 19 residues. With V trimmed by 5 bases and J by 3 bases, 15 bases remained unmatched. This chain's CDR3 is CASSPKSIGLAGAEETQYF. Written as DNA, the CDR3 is TGTGCCAGCAGTCCCAAAAGCATCGGACTAGCGGGGGCCGAAGAGACCCAGTACTTC.

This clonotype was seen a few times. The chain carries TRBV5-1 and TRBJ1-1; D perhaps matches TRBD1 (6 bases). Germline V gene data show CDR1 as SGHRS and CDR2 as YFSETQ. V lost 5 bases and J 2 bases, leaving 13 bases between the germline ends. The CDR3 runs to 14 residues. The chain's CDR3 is CASRRGTGNTEAFF. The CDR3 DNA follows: TGCGCCAGCAGGAGGGGGACGGGAAACACTGAAGCTTTCTTT.

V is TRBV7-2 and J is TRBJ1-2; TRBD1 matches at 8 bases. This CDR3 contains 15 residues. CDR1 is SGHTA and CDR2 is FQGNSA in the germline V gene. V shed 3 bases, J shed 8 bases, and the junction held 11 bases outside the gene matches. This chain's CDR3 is CASSFALGQAQGYTF. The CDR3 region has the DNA TGTGCCAGCAGCTTCGCCCTGGGACAGGCTCAGGGCTACACCTTC. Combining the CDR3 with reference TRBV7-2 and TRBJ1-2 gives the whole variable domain GAGVSQSPSNKVTEKGKDVELRCDPISGHTALYWYRQSLGQGLEFLIYFQGNSAPDKSGLPSDRFSAERTGGSVSTLTIQRTQQEDSAVYLCASSFALGQAQGYTFGSGTRLTVV.

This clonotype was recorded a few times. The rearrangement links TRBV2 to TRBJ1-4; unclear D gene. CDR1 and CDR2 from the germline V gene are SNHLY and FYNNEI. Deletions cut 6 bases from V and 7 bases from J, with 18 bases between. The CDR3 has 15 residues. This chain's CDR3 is CASSEAGPSSEKLFF. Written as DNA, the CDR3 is TGTGCCAGCAGCGAGGCCGGGCCAAGTAGTGAAAAACTGTTTTTT. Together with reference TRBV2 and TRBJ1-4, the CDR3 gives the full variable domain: EPEVTQTPSHQVTQMGQEVILRCVPISNHLYFYWYRQILGQKVEFLVSFYNNEISEKSEIFDDQFSVERPDGSNFTLKIRSTKLEDSAMYFCASSEAGPSSEKLFFGSGTQLSVL.

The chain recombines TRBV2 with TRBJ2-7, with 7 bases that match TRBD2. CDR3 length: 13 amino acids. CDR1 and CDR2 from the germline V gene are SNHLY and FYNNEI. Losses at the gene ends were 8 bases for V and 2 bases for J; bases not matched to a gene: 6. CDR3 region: CASGQRGTYEQYV. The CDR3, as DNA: TGTGCCAGCGGGCAGCGGGGAACCTACGAGCAGTACGTC.

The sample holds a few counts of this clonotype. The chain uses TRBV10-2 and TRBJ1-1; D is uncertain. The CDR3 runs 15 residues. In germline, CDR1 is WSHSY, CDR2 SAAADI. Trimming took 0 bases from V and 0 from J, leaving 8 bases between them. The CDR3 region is CASSESEIMNTEAFF. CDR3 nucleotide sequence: TGCGCCAGCAGTGAGTCGGAGATTATGAACACTGAAGCTTTCTTT.

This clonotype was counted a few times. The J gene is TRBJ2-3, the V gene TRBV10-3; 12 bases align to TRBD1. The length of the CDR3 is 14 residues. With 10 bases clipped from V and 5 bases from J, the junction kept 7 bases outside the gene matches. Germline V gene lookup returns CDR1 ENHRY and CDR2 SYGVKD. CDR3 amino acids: CATEGQGAGDTQYF. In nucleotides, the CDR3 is TGTGCCACGGAGGGACAGGGGGCGGGAGATACGCAGTATTTT.

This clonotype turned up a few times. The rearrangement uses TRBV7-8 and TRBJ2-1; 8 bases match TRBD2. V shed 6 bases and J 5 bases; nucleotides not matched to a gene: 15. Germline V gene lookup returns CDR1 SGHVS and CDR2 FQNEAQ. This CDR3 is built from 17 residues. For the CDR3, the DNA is TGTGCCAGCAGTCTGGTGGCGTTGCGGGGGGTAAACAATGAGCAGTTCTTC. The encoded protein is CASSLVALRGVNNEQFF.

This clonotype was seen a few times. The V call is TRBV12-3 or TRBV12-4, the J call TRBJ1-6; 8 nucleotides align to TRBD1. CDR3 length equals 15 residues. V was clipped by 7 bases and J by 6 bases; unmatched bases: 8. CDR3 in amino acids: CASIVQGGRNSPLHF. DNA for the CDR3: TGTGCCAGCATCGTACAGGGGGGCCGTAATTCACCCCTCCACTTT.

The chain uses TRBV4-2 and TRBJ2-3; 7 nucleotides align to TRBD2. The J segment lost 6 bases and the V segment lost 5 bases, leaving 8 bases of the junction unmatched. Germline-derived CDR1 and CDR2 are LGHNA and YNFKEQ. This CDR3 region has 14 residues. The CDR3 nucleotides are TGTGCCAGCAGCGGGGGGGGAGAACTTGATACGCAGTATTTT. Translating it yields CASSGGGELDTQYF.